Presented here are 22 T cell receptor beta chains from one specimen sequenced in a study of response to subunit inactivated influenza vaccine. TCRdb passed the RT-PCR reads through MiXCR, listing each CDR3 protein once. The repertoire consists of more than 450,000 distinct CDR3 sequences, with around 11% occurring once and the leading ten covering around 10%. These same data were also listed under a study on T cells expressing NK-cell markers. This second study says: TCR beta libraries carry UMIs added by 5'RACE template switching.

Source: PBMCs from blood, taken on the day of vaccination. The receptors here all came from a man aged 50-60 years who received an inactivated influenza vaccine.

The rearrangement uses TRBV5-6 and TRBJ2-7; 11 bases fit TRBD1. Unmatched junction bases numbered 8, after V lost 3 bases and J lost 3 bases. This CDR3 has 16 amino acids. Germline CDR1 SGHDT, CDR2 YYEEEE. The CDR3 nucleotides read TGTGCCAGCAGCTCATTTAGGACAGGGGGCTTCTACGAGCAGTACTTC. It is translated as CASSSFRTGGFYEQYF.

This clonotype was counted a few times. The chain carries TRBV7-2 and TRBJ1-3, with D tentatively TRBD1 (6 bases). Trimming left V 7 bases short and J 0 bases short, with 13 bases between. Germline V gives CDR1 SGHTA, CDR2 FQGNSA. The CDR3 is made up of 15 amino acids. Here the CDR3 DNA reads TGTGCCAGCACCCCTCAGGGGTTCTCTGGAAACACCATATATTTT. It codes for CASTPQGFSGNTIYF.

The sample holds a few counts of this clonotype. This sequence joins TRBV20-1 and TRBJ2-7, with 9 nucleotides matching TRBD2. V trimming: 3 bases; J trimming: 7 bases; junction bases outside the gene matches: 13. Germline CDR1 is DFQATT and CDR2 is SNEGSKA (reference sequence). The CDR3 runs 15 residues. The CDR3, as DNA: TGCAGTGCTAGCCCTCCGAGCGGGGGGCTGAAAGAGCAGTACTTC. It is translated as CSASPPSGGLKEQYF.

This clonotype was counted only a few times. At one boundary the junction diverges from the germline segment, which might be a read error. J is TRBJ2-5 and V is TRBV4-3; D call uncertain. CDR1 and CDR2 (germline): LGHNA, YSLEER. The CDR3 has 13 residues. CDR3 coding DNA: TGCGCCAGCAGCCAAGATTACCATGAGACCCAGTACTTC. This sequence encodes CASSQDYHETQYF.

The gene calls are TRBV5-1 and TRBJ2-3; TRBD2 is a possible D gene (5 bases). With 0 bases removed from V and 6 bases from J, the gap between germline ends came to 11 bases. Per the germline V gene, CDR1 is SGHRS and CDR2 is YFSETQ. This CDR3 has 14 residues. The CDR3 nucleotides are TGCGCCAGCAGCTTGGCTACCCCGGGGGATACGCAGTATTTT. This translates into CASSLATPGDTQYF. The variable domain in full, completed from reference TRBV5-1 and TRBJ2-3, reads KAGVTQTPRYLIKTRGQQVTLSCSPISGHRSVSWYQQTPGQGLQFLFEYFSETQRNKGNFPGRFSGRQFSNSRSEMNVSTLELGDSALYLCASSLATPGDTQYFGPGTRLTVL.

This clonotype was seen a few times. J is TRBJ2-7 and V is TRBV11-1; 10 positions match TRBD2. The CDR3 is 13 residues long. Germline V gene lookup returns CDR1 SGHAT and CDR2 FQDESV (reference sequence). The V and J ends lost 9 bases and 9 bases, in that order; junction bases with no gene match: 11. The DNA of the CDR3 is TGTGCCAGTCAGCTTTCGGGACTAGCGCGGCAGTACTTC. It codes for CASQLSGLARQYF.

As for this clonotype: One end of the junction varies from germline; a read error may be responsible. This chain uses TRBV20-1 with TRBJ1-1, with TRBD1 as a possible D gene (5 bases). Germline CDR1 and CDR2: DFQATT and SNEGSKA (reference sequence). The length of the CDR3 is 16 residues. The CDR3 DNA is TGCAGTGCACCCGCTGGGGCTCCCAAAGGGAACACTGAAGCTTTTTTT. Translating it yields CSAPAGAPKGNTEAFF.

The chain couples TRBV27 to TRBJ2-7; the match to TRBD1 covers 9 bases. The V segment lost 2 bases and the J segment 6 bases; nucleotides outside the gene matches: 8. Germline V gene data show CDR1 as MNHEY and CDR2 as SMNVEV (reference sequence). The CDR3 length is 15 residues. CDR3 loop: CASSLTGTGYVEQYF. The CDR3 DNA reads TGTGCCAGCAGTTTAACAGGGACAGGGTATGTCGAGCAGTACTTC.

The V and J genes are TRBV3-1 and TRBJ2-3; 8 nucleotides match TRBD2. This CDR3 has 14 residues. Germline loops: CDR1 LGHDT, CDR2 YNNKEL (reference sequence). V was pared by 5 bases and J by 4 bases, with 5 bases of the junction left unmatched. CDR3 DNA: TGTGCCAGCAGCTCAGCGGGGGACCCAGATACGCAGTATTTT. Residues: CASSSAGDPDTQYF.

This clonotype was counted only a few times. CDR3: CSAQGAHGYEQYF. The CDR3 bases are TGCAGCGCCCAGGGGGCCCATGGGTACGAGCAGTACTTC. V and J are TRBV29-1 and TRBJ2-7, with 8 bases identical to TRBD1. CDR3 length equals 13 residues. V dropped 7 bases and J dropped 4; count of bases not matched to a gene: 9. Per the germline V gene, CDR1 is SQVTM and CDR2 is ANQGSEA.

A word on this clonotype: At one end the junction does not follow the germline gene, possibly because of a read error. The rearrangement uses TRBV29-1 and TRBJ2-1; D could derive from TRBD1 or TRBD2 (6 bases each). Germline CDR1 and CDR2: SQVTM and ANQGSEA. The CDR3 sequence is 12 residues long. The CDR3 DNA reads TGCAGCGTTGAAAGGGGGGTCCCACTTAGGATCTTC. Protein product: CSVERGVPLRIF.

This clonotype has only a few counts. The V gene is TRBV7-8, the J gene TRBJ2-1; 7 nucleotides align to TRBD2. Germline V gene sequence: CDR1 SGHVS, CDR2 FQNEAQ. V shed 5 bases and J 1 base; nucleotides not matched to a gene: 8. The CDR3 has 16 amino acids. This CDR3 is CASSPPRTRSYNEQFF. The CDR3 bases are TGTGCCAGCAGCCCTCCCCGGACTAGGTCCTACAATGAGCAGTTCTTC. Using reference TRBV7-8 and TRBJ2-1 for the parts outside the CDR3, the full variable domain is GAGVSQSPRYKVAKRGQDVALRCDPISGHVSLFWYQQALGQGPEFLTYFQNEAQLDKSGLPSDRFFAERPEGSVSTLKIQRTQQEDSAVYLCASSPPRTRSYNEQFFGPGTRLTVL.

V usage is TRBV29-1 and J usage is TRBJ2-3; 10 positions match TRBD2. This CDR3 has 14 residues. Looked up from germline, CDR1 is SQVTM and CDR2 is ANQGSEA. With 6 bases clipped from V and 1 base from J, the junction kept 4 bases outside the gene matches. The CDR3 nucleotides are TGCAGCGTCATTCTAGCGGGGGGCACAGATACGCAGTATTTT. Translation gives CSVILAGGTDTQYF.

The V call is TRBV24-1, the J call TRBJ2-3, with TRBD1 as a possible D gene (6 bases). V lost 4 bases to trimming and J lost 3 bases, with 10 bases between them. Germline V gene data show CDR1 as KGHDR and CDR2 as SFDVKD. CDR3 length: 14 residues. DNA for the CDR3: TGTGCCACCAGTGACCCCGGACAGACAGATACGCAGTATTTT. It is translated as CATSDPGQTDTQYF.

The chain recombines TRBV20-1 with TRBJ2-7; D is ambiguous. Germline V gives CDR1 DFQATT, CDR2 SNEGSKA (reference sequence). CDR3 size: 12 residues. Trimming cost V 6 bases and J 10 bases, with 19 bases left between them. The CDR3 nucleotides are TGCAGTGCGAAGCCCCTATCCCTCCCCCAGTACTTC. Translation gives CSAKPLSLPQYF.

This clonotype was seen many times. The genes are TRBV29-1 and TRBJ2-2, with 12 bases identical to TRBD2. Germline CDR1 is SQVTM and CDR2 is ANQGSEA. V shed 7 bases, J shed 7 bases, and the junction held 10 bases outside the gene matches. The CDR3 consists of 15 residues. The DNA of the CDR3 is TGCAGCGCCGAGGGACTAGCGGGCAGGGACGGGGAGCTGTTTTTT. Protein sequence: CSAEGLAGRDGELFF.

This clonotype was seen a handful of times. CDR3 region: CASSPRTLYEQYF. The CDR3 DNA reads as TGTGCCAGCAGCCCCCGGACCCTGTACGAGCAGTACTTC. This chain joins TRBV7-8 and TRBJ2-7, with D unclear. Trimming took 5 bases from V and 4 from J, leaving 12 bases between them. The germline V gene has CDR1 SGHVS and CDR2 FQNEAQ. The CDR3 has 13 residues. Drawing the rest from reference TRBV7-8 and TRBJ2-7, the complete variable domain is GAGVSQSPRYKVAKRGQDVALRCDPISGHVSLFWYQQALGQGPEFLTYFQNEAQLDKSGLPSDRFFAERPEGSVSTLKIQRTQQEDSAVYLCASSPRTLYEQYFGPGTRLTVT.

This clonotype came up many times. The chain carries TRBV6-2 or TRBV6-3 and TRBJ1-1; D is perhaps TRBD1 (5 bases). CDR1 and CDR2 from the germline V gene are MNHEY and SVGEGT. The CDR3 is 13 amino acids. V was cut by 6 bases and J by 1 base, with 9 bases left in between. This CDR3 is CASSRQRNTEAFF. DNA for the CDR3: TGTGCCAGCAGCCGACAGAGGAACACTGAAGCTTTCTTT.

This clonotype has at least ten counts. V gene TRBV5-1 combines with J gene TRBJ2-7; the D gene is possibly TRBD2 (6 bases). Trimming removed 4 bases at V and 0 bases at J, with 14 bases between. Germline CDR1 is SGHRS and CDR2 is YFSETQ. The CDR3 length is 15 residues. The CDR3 DNA sequence: TGCGCCAGCAGCCCGGGGACCGGGAGCTCCTACGAGCAGTACTTC. This gives the protein CASSPGTGSSYEQYF.

This clonotype showed up just a few times. This chain uses TRBV20-1 with TRBJ1-5, with TRBD1 matching over 7 bases. Germline values: CDR1 DFQATT, CDR2 SNEGSKA (reference sequence). V shed 6 bases, J shed 3 bases, and the junction held 8 bases outside the gene matches. There are 14 residues in the CDR3. The CDR3 DNA follows: TGCAGTGCCGCGGGACAGACCAACAATCAGCCCCAGCATTTT. Translated: CSAAGQTNNQPQHF.

This clonotype has a handful of counts. The CDR3 sequence is CASSPIRGLSEAFF. CDR3 nucleotides: TGTGCCAGCAGCCCAATCAGGGGGCTGAGTGAAGCTTTCTTT. V usage is TRBV7-2 and J usage is TRBJ1-1; the match to TRBD1 covers 8 bases. Per the germline V gene, CDR1 is SGHTA and CDR2 is FQGNSA. The ends lost 5 bases at V and 7 bases at J; junction bases unmatched: 9. This CDR3 has 14 amino acids.

This clonotype has just a few counts. This sequence joins TRBV3-1 and TRBJ2-1; 11 bases match TRBD2. This CDR3 has 19 amino acids. Germline assignment: CDR1 LGHDT and CDR2 YNNKEL (reference sequence). Unmatched junction bases numbered 11, after V lost 4 bases and J lost 0 bases. The CDR3 coding sequence is TGTGCCAGCAGCCCGGGTAGCGGGGGGGCCGTGGGCTCCTACAATGAGCAGTTCTTC. Residues: CASSPGSGGAVGSYNEQFF.